A selection of T cell receptor beta chains follows, all from one sample in a study of cytomegalovirus exposure and HLA in healthy donors. Data came from immunoSEQ multiplex PCR; TCRdb stores just in-frame clones and leaves some out. This repertoire shows about 150,000 clones, about four fifths found once; its top ten account for approximately 2.8%. The sequenced sample was PBMCs. The source of these receptors is a man aged 18 to 29 in good health and CMV-seronegative. The conserved cysteine and the conserved F or W are not part of the CDR3 here. Fields, in order: CDR3 protein, clone size, V gene. Part of the rows lack a size; the others show once, few, many or a class for expanded clones.

CDR3 protein: ASSIDVGPGVTYGYT
clone size: -
V gene: TRBV19

CDR3 protein: ASSLNSPLH
clone size: few
V gene: TRBV2

CDR3 protein: SSSFDRYEQY
clone size: -
V gene: TRBV7-9

CDR3 protein: SVVGTDSLEAF
clone size: -
V gene: TRBV29-1

CDR3 protein: ASSPLGTGGATQY
clone size: -
V gene: TRBV21-1

CDR3 protein: ASNPGQGLYNGYT
clone size: few
V gene: TRBV7-2

CDR3 protein: ASSLAYIEQY
clone size: once
V gene: TRBV7-9

CDR3 protein: ASRTGALNTEAF
clone size: -
V gene: TRBV19

CDR3 protein: ASSLTGGLSAYGYT
clone size: -
V gene: TRBV19

CDR3 protein: ASSPTGSTGELF
clone size: -
V gene: TRBV4-1

CDR3 protein: ASSSGVGGSQY
clone size: few
V gene: TRBV5-1

CDR3 protein: ASSQTGFSNQPQH
clone size: -
V gene: TRBV4-1

CDR3 protein: ASSPAPGNKIYGYT
clone size: few
V gene: TRBV18

CDR3 protein: ASSSRTGDTEAF
clone size: -
V gene: TRBV5-4

CDR3 protein: ASKEQDTQETQY
clone size: -
V gene: TRBV10-2

CDR3 protein: SVEAVHTEAF
clone size: -
V gene: TRBV29-1

CDR3 protein: ASSPLSGQTFKGTEAF
clone size: -
V gene: TRBV18

CDR3 protein: AISDSRVGNQPQH
clone size: few
V gene: TRBV10-3

CDR3 protein: AIKDRGHRNAF
clone size: -
V gene: TRBV19

CDR3 protein: ASSLEGSEEGT
clone size: -
V gene: TRBV5-6

CDR3 protein: ASSDRIRGEQY
clone size: -
V gene: TRBV6-4

CDR3 protein: ASSLALDSSYEQY
clone size: -
V gene: TRBV5-1

CDR3 protein: ASSDNPGHPYGYT
clone size: -
V gene: TRBV5-1

CDR3 protein: ASSSEEETQY
clone size: -
V gene: TRBV25-1

CDR3 protein: ASSPKDRLNTEAF
clone size: -
V gene: TRBV7-9

CDR3 protein: ASSGGGGEYNEQF
clone size: once
V gene: TRBV6-1

CDR3 protein: ASSVGTQQRLGVNEQF
clone size: -
V gene: TRBV9

CDR3 protein: ANRDTLDGKLL
clone size: -
V gene: TRBV2

CDR3 protein: ARDRGNSPLH
clone size: once
V gene: TRBV2

CDR3 protein: ASSRGSGANYGYT
clone size: -
V gene: TRBV4-1

CDR3 protein: ASSFRASSYNEQF
clone size: -
V gene: TRBV7-6

CDR3 protein: ASSLPGYSYEQY
clone size: few
V gene: TRBV7-9

CDR3 protein: ASRFEGATNEKLF
clone size: -
V gene: TRBV27

CDR3 protein: ASSINRGKETQY
clone size: few
V gene: TRBV19

CDR3 protein: ASSPMRETQY
clone size: -
V gene: TRBV18

CDR3 protein: ASSWDREETQY
clone size: -
V gene: TRBV19

CDR3 protein: ASSHQDRGYEQY
clone size: -
V gene: TRBV6-5

CDR3 protein: ASSFSPSGGADTQY
clone size: -
V gene: TRBV5-4

CDR3 protein: ASSPLLAGGNEQF
clone size: -
V gene: TRBV5-1

CDR3 protein: ASSLDSRLAGSGDTQY
clone size: -
V gene: TRBV11-2

CDR3 protein: ASSAWARSNEQF
clone size: -
V gene: TRBV27

CDR3 protein: AWKELTHSYNSPLH
clone size: -
V gene: TRBV30

CDR3 protein: ASSLDTGPQETQY
clone size: -
V gene: TRBV28

CDR3 protein: ASSPKVERRRETQY
clone size: -
V gene: TRBV18

CDR3 protein: ASSPRVAGQPQH
clone size: -
V gene: TRBV5-5